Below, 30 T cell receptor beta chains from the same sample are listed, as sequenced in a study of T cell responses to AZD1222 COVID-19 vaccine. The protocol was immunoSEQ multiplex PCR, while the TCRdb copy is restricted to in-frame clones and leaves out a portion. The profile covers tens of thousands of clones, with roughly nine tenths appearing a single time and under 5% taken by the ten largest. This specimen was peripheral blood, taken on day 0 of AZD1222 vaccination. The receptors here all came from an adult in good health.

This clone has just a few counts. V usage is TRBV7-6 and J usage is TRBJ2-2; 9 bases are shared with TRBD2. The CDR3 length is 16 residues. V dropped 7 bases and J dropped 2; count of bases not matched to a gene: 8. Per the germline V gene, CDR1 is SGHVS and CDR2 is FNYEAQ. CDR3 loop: CASTAFSGGNTGELFF. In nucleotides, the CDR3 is TGTGCCAGCACAGCTTTTAGCGGGGGCAACACCGGGGAGCTGTTTTTT.

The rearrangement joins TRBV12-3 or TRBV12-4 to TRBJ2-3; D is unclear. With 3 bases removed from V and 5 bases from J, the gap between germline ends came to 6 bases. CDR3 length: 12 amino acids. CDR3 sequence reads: CASSLFGDTQYF. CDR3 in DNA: TGTGCCAGCAGTTTGTTCGGAGATACGCAGTATTTT.

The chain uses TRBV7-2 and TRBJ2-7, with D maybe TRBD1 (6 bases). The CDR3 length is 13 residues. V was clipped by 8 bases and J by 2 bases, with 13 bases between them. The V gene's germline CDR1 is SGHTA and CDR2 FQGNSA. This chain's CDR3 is CASFLGTPYEQYF. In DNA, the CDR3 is TGTGCCAGCTTCCTTGGGACACCCTACGAGCAGTACTTC.

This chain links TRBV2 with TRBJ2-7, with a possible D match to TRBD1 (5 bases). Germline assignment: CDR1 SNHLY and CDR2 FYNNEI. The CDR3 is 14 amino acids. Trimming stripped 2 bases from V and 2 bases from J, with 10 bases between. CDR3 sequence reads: CASSERGSAYEQYF. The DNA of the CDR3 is TGTGCCAGCAGTGAAAGGGGATCGGCCTACGAGCAGTACTTC.

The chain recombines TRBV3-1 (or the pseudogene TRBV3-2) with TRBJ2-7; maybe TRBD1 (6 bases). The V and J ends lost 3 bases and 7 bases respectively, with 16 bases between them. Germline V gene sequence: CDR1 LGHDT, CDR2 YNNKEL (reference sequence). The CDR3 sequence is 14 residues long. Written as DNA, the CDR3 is TGTGCCAGCAGCCATCAGAACAGGGAGATGGAGCAGTACTTC. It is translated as CASSHQNREMEQYF.

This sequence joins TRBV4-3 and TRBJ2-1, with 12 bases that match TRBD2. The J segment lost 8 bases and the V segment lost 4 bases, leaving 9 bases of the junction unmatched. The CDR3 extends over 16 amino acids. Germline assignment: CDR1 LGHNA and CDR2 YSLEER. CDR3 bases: TGCGCCAGCAGCCCGACTAGCGGGGGCTCGAGGGATGAGCAGTTCTTC. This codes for CASSPTSGGSRDEQFF.

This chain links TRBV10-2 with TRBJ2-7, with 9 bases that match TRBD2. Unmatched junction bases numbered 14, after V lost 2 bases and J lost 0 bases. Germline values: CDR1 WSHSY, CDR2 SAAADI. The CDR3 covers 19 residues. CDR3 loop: CASSEGGLASPFSSYEQYF. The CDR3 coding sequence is TGCGCCAGCAGTGAGGGGGGACTAGCCTCTCCGTTCAGCTCCTACGAGCAGTACTTC.

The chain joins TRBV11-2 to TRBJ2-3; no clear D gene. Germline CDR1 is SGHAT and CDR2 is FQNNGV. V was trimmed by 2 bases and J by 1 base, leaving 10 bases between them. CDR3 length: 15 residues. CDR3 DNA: TGTGCCAGCAGCTTAATCCCAACCGGCACAGATACGCAGTATTTT. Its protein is CASSLIPTGTDTQYF.

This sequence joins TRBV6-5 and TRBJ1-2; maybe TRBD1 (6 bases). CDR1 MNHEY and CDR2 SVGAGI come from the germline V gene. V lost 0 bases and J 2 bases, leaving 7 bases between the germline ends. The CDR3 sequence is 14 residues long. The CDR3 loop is CASSYSGQNYGYTF. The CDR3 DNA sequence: TGTGCCAGCAGTTACTCCGGACAGAACTATGGCTACACCTTC.

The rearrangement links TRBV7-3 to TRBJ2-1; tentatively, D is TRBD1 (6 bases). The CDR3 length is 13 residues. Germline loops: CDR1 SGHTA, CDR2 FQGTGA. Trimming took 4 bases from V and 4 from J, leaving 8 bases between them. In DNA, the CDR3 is TGTGCCAGCAGCTCCACAGGGTACAATGAGCAGTTCTTC. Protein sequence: CASSSTGYNEQFF.

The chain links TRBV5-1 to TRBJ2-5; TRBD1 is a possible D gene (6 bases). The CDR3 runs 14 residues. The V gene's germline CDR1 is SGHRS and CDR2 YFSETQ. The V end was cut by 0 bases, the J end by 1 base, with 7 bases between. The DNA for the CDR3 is TGCGCCAGCAGCTTGGGAGGGGGCCAAGAGACCCAGTACTTC. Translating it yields CASSLGGGQETQYF.

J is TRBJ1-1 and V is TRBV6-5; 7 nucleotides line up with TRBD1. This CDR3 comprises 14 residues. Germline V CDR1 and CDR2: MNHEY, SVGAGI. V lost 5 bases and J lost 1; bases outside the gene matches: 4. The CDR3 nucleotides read TGTGCCAGCAGTCACAGGGGTCCGAACACTGAAGCTTTCTTT. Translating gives CASSHRGPNTEAFF.

The CDR3 protein is CASSLGGGGFMFRQPQHF. The CDR3, as DNA: TGTGCCAGCAGTTTGGGCGGGGGCGGTTTTATGTTCAGGCAGCCCCAGCATTTT. The genes are TRBV28 and TRBJ1-5, with D possibly matching TRBD1 (6 bases). V was clipped by 3 bases and J by 7 bases, with 25 bases between them. Germline V gene data show CDR1 as MDHEN and CDR2 as SYDVKM. There are 18 residues in the CDR3.

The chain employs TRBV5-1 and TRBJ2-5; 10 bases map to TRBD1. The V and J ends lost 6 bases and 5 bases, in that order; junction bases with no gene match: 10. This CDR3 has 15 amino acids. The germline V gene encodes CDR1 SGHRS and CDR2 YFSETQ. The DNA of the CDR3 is TGCGCCAGCAAACCGGGACAGGGGCCCAGGGAGACCCAGTACTTC. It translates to CASKPGQGPRETQYF.

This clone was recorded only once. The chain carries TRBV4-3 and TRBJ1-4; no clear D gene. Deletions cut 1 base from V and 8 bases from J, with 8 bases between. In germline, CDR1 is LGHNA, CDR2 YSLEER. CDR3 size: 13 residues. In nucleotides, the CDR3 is TGCGCCAGCAGCCAAGGGGAGGCGGAAAAACTGTTTTTT. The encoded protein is CASSQGEAEKLFF.

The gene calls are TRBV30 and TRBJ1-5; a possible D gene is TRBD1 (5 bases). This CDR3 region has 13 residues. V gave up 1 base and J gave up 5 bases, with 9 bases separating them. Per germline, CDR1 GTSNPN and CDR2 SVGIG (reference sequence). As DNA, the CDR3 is TGTGCCTGGAGTGCGCGGGGGGATCAGCCCCAGCATTTT. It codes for CAWSARGDQPQHF.

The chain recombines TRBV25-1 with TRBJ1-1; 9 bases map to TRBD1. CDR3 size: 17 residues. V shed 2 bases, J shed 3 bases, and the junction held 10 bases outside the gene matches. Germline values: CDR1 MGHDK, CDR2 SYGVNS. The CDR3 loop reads CASSEGTGGSDYTEAFF. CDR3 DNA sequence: TGTGCCAGCAGTGAAGGTACAGGGGGCTCGGACTACACTGAAGCTTTCTTT.

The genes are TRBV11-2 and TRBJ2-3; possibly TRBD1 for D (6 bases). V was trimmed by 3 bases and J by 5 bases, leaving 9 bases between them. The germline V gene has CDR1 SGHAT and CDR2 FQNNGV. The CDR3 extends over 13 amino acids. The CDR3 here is CASSFAGEDTQYF. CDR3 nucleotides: TGTGCCAGCAGCTTCGCAGGGGAAGATACGCAGTATTTT.

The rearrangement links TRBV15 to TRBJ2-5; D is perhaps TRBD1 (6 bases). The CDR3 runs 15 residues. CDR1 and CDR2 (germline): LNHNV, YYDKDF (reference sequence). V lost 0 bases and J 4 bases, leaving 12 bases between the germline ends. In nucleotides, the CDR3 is TGTGCCACCAGCAGAGACCCAGGGGAAGGAGAGACCCAGTACTTC. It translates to CATSRDPGEGETQYF.

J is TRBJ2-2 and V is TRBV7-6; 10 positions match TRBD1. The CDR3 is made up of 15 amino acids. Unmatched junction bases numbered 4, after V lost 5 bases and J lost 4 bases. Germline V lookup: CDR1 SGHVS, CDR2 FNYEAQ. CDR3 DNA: TGTGCCAGCAGCCTGGGACAGGGGAGCACCGGGGAGCTGTTTTTT. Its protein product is CASSLGQGSTGELFF.

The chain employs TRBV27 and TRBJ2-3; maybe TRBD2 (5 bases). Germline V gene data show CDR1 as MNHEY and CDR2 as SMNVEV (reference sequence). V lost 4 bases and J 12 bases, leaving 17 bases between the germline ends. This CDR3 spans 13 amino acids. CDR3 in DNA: TGTGCCAGCAGTTCTCTTTTAGAGGCGGGCCAGTATTTT. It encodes CASSSLLEAGQYF.

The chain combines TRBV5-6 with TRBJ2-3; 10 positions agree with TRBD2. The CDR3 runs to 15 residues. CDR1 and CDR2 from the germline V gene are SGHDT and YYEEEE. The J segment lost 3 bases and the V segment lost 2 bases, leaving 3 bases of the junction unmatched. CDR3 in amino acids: CASSLGLAATDTQYF. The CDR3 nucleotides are TGTGCCAGCAGCTTAGGACTAGCGGCGACAGATACGCAGTATTTT.

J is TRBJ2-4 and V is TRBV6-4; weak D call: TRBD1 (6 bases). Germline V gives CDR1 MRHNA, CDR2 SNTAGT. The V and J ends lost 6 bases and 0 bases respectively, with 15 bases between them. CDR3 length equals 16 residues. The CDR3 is CASRSTGTLAKNIQYF. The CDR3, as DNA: TGTGCCAGCAGGTCTACAGGGACCCTAGCCAAAAACATTCAGTACTTC.

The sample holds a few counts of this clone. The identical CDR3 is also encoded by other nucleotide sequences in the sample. The CDR3 DNA sequence: TGTGCCAGCAGCTTGGTGGGTACTGGGACTGAAGCTTTCTTT. Its protein is CASSLVGTGTEAFF. The gene calls are TRBV5-6 and TRBJ1-1; D gene uncertain. Germline-derived CDR1 and CDR2 are SGHDT and YYEEEE. CDR3 length equals 14 residues. The germline V and J ends were trimmed by 0 bases and 5 bases, with 11 bases remaining between them. Supplemented by reference TRBV5-6 and TRBJ1-1, the full variable domain reads DAGVTQSPTHLIKTRGQQVTLRCSPKSGHDTVSWYQQALGQGPQFIFQYYEEEERQRGNFPDRFSGHQFPNYSSELNVNALLLGDSALYLCASSLVGTGTEAFFGQGTRLTVV.

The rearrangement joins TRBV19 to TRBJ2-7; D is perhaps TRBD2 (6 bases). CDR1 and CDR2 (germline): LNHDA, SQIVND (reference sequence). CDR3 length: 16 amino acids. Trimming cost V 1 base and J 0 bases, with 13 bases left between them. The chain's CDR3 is CASSIVFGGSSYEQYF. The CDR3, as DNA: TGTGCCAGTAGTATAGTTTTTGGAGGGAGCTCCTACGAGCAGTACTTC.

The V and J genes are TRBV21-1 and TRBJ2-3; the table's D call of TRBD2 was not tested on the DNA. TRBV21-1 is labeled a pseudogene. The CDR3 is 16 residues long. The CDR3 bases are TGTGCCAGCAGCCATACTAGCGGGGGGAGGGCAGATACGCAGTATTTT. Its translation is CASSHTSGGRADTQYF.

CDR3 sequence reads: CASSASGGTDTQYF. In DNA form, the CDR3 reads TGCGCCAGCAGTGCCTCAGGGGGCACAGATACGCAGTATTTT. The chain carries TRBV10-1 and TRBJ2-3, with a possible D match to TRBD1 (6 bases). V shed 4 bases and J shed 1 base, with 9 bases lying between them. The CDR3 consists of 14 residues. CDR1 is WNHNN, CDR2 SYGVQD, per germline (reference sequence).

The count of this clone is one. In nucleotides, the CDR3 is TGTGCCAGCAGCTTATCGTGGACGAAGGGTTATCACAATGAGCAGTTCTTC. It yields the protein CASSLSWTKGYHNEQFF. This rearrangement joins TRBV7-2 to TRBJ2-1; D uncertain. V was cut by 2 bases and J by 5 bases, with 19 bases left in between. Germline V gene lookup returns CDR1 SGHTA and CDR2 FQGNSA. This CDR3 has 17 amino acids.

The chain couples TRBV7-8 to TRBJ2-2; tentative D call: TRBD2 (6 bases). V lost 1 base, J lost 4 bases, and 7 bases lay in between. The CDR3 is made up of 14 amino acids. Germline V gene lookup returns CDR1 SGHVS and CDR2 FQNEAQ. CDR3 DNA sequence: TGTGCCAGCAGCTTAGTGGGGGGCACCGGGGAGCTGTTTTTT. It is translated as CASSLVGGTGELFF. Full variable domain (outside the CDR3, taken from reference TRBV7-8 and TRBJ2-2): GAGVSQSPRYKVAKRGQDVALRCDPISGHVSLFWYQQALGQGPEFLTYFQNEAQLDKSGLPSDRFFAERPEGSVSTLKIQRTQQEDSAVYLCASSLVGGTGELFFGEGSRLTVL.

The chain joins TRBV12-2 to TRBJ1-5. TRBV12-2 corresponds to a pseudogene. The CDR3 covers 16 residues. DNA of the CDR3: TGTGCAAGTCGCGTTGAACGGGACGCTCAGAATCAGCCCCAGCATTTT. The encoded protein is CASRVERDAQNQPQHF.